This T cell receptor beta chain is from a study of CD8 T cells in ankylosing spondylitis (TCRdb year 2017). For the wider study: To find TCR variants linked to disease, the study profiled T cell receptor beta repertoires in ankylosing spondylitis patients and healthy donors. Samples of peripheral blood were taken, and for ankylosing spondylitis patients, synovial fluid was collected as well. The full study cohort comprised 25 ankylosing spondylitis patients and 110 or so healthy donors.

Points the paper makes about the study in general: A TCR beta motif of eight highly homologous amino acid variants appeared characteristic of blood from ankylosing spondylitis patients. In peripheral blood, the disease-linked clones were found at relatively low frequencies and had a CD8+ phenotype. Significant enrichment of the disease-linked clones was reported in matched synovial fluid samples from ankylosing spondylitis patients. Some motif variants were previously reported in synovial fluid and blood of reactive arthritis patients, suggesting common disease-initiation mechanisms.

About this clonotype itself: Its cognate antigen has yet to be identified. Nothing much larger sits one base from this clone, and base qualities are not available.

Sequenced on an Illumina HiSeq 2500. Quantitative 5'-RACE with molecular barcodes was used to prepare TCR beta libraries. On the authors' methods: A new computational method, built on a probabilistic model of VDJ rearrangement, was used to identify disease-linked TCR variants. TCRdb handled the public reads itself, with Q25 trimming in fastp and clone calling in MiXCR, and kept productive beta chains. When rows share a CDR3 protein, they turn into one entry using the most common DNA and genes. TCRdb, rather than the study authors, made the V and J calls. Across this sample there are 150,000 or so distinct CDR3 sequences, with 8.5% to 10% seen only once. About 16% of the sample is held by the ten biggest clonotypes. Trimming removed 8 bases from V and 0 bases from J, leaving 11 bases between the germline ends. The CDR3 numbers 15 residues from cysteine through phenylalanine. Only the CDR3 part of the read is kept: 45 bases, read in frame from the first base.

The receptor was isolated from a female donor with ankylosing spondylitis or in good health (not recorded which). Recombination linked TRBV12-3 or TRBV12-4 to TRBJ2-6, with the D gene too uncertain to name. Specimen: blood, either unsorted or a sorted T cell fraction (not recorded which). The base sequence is TGTGCCAGCCTACGAGGAGACTCTGGGGCCAACGTCCTGACTTTC. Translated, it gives CASLRGDSGANVLTF.